The clone carrying this T cell receptor (beta chain) was picked up many times. Its antigen is currently unknown. Attached unique molecular identifiers marked individual cDNA molecules. TCRdb recomputed calls from the 5' RACE reads with MiXCR, one row per CDR3 protein. This table has more than 55,000 distinct CDR3 sequences, over 10% appearing once. The record originates from a study of early T cells in non-severe SARS-CoV-2 infection. Study details: Chains from this unsorted whole-blood bulk RNA could not be paired.

The CDR3 has 16 residues. V lost 0 bases and J lost 5; bases outside the gene matches: 7. Looked up from germline, CDR1 is SGDLS and CDR2 is YYNGEE. General study points: Private and CD4 specificities were missed by VDJdb matching, skewed to anti-spike CD8.

The sequenced sample was whole blood. The chain recombines TRBV9 with TRBJ2-1, with 8 bases aligning to TRBD2. This clonotype was obtained from an adult who was a healthcare worker with PCR-confirmed SARS-CoV-2 infection or an uninfected control (not recorded which). This CDR3 reads CASSVAVRAGDNEQFF. The CDR3 DNA is TGTGCCAGCAGCGTAGCAGTAAGAGCGGGGGACAATGAGCAGTTCTTC.